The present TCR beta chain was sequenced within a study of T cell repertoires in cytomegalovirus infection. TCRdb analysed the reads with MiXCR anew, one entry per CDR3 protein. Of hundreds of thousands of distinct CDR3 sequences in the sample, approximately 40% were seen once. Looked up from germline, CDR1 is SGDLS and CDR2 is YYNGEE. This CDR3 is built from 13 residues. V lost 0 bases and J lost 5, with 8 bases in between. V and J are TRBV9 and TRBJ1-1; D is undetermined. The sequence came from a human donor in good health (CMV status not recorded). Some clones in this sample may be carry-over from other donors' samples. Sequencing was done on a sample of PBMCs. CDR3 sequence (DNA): TGTGCCAGCAGCGTAGCTACGTGGACTGAAGCTTTCTTT. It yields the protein CASSVATWTEAFF.